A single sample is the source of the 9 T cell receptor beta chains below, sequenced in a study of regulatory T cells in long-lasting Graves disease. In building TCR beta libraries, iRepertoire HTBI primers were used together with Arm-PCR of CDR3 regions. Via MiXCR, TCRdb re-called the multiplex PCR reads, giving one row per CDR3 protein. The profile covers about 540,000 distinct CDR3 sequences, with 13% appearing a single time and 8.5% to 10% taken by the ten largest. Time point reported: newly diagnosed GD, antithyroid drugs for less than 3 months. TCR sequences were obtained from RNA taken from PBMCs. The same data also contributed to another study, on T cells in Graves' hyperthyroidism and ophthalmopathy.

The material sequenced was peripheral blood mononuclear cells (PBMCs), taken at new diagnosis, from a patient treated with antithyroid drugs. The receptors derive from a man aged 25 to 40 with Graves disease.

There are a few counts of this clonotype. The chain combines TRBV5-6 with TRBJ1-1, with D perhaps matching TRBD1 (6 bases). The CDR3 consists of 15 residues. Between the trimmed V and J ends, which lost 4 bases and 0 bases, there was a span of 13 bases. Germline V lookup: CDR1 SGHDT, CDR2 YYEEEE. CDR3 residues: CASSPGQLMNTEAFF. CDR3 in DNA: TGTGCCAGCAGCCCCGGACAGCTGATGAACACTGAAGCTTTCTTT. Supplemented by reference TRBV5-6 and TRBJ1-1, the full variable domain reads DAGVTQSPTHLIKTRGQQVTLRCSPKSGHDTVSWYQQALGQGPQFIFQYYEEEERQRGNFPDRFSGHQFPNYSSELNVNALLLGDSALYLCASSPGQLMNTEAFFGQGTRLTVV.

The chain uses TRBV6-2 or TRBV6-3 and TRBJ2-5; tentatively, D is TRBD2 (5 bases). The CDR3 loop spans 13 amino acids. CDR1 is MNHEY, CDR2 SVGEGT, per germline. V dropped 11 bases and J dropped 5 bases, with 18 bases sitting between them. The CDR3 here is CAGGRAGGETQYF. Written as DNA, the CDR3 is TGTGCCGGAGGTAGGGCGGGTGGTGAGACCCAGTACTTC.

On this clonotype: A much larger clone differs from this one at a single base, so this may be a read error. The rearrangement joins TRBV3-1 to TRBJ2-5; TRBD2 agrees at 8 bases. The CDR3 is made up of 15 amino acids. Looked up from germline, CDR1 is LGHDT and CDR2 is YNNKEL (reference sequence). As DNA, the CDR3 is TGTGCCAGCAGCCCCGGGGTAGCGGGACCCGATGAGCAGTCCTTC. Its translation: CASSPGVAGPDEQSF.

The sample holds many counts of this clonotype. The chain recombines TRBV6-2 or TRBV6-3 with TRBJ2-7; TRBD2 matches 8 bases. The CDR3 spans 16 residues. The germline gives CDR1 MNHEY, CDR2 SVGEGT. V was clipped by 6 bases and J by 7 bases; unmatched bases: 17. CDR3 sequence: CASSRPRSGRFREQYF. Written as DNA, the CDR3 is TGTGCCAGCAGCCGTCCTCGGAGCGGGAGATTTCGAGAGCAGTACTTC.

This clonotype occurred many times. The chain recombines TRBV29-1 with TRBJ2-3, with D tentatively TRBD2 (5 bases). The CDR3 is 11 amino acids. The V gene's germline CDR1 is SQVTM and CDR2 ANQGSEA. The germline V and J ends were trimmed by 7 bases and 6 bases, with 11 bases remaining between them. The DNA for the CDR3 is TGCAGCGCTGCCCGAGGGGATACGCAGTATTTT. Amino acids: CSAARGDTQYF.

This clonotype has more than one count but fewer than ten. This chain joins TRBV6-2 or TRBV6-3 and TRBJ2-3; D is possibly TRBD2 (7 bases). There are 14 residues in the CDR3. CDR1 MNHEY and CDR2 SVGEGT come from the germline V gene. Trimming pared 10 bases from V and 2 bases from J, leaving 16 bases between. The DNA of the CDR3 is TGTGCCATTGAGAGGGGGGGGACCACAGATACGCAGTATTTT. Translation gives CAIERGGTTDTQYF.

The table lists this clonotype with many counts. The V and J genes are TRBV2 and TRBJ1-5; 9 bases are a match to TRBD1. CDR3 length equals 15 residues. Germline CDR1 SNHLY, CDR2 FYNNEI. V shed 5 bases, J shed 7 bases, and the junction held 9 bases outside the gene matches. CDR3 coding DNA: TGTGCCAGCAGTTCGACAGGGGGGCCCGGGCAGCCCCAGCATTTT. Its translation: CASSSTGGPGQPQHF.

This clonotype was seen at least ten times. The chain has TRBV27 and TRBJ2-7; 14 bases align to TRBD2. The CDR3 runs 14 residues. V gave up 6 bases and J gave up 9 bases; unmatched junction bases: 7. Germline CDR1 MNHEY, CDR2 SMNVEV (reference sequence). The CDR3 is CASSSRGLAGGQYF. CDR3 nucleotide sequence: TGTGCCAGCAGCTCCCGCGGACTAGCGGGAGGGCAGTACTTC.

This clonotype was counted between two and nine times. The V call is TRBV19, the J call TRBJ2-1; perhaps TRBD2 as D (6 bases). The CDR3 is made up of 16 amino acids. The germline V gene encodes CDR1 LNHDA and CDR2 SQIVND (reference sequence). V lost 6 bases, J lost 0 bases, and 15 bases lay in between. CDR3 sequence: CASSLLALYSYNEQFF. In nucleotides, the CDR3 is TGTGCCAGTAGCCTACTAGCACTTTACTCCTACAATGAGCAGTTCTTC.